The 32 T cell receptor beta chains listed next were all sequenced from one sample in a study of cytomegalovirus exposure and HLA in healthy donors. PCR primers comprised 60 Vbeta and 13 Jbeta primers. TCRdb keeps only in-frame clones here, not all; method: immunoSEQ multiplex PCR. The table lists about 110,000 clones. Material for sequencing was PBMCs. The source of these receptors is a man younger than 40 in good health and CMV-seronegative.

The chain joins TRBV11-1 to TRBJ2-3; 7 bases fit TRBD1. CDR1 SGHAT and CDR2 FQDESV come from the germline V gene (reference sequence). The CDR3 runs to 14 residues. V lost 6 bases, J lost 0 bases, and 3 bases stayed unmatched. The CDR3 DNA sequence: TGTGCCAGCAGGGCGACAGGGAGCACAGATACGCAGTATTTT. Amino acids: CASRATGSTDTQYF.

The rearrangement joins TRBV4-1 to TRBJ2-2; a weak D match, TRBD1 (5 bases). This CDR3 spans 15 amino acids. Trimming left V 4 bases short and J 6 bases short, with 15 bases between. The germline V gene encodes CDR1 MGHRA and CDR2 YSYEKL. For the CDR3, the DNA is TGCGCCAGCAGCCCCGGACACGGAATGTCCGGGGAGCTGTTTTTT. Translating it yields CASSPGHGMSGELFF.

V gene TRBV19 combines with J gene TRBJ2-1; D remains unclear. The CDR3 consists of 13 residues. CDR1 and CDR2 from the germline V gene are LNHDA and SQIVND (reference sequence). V was shortened by 3 bases and J by 2 bases, with 5 bases between the two germline ends. CDR3 bases: TGTGCCAGTAGTATGGCAGCCTACAATGAGCAGTTCTTC. Translating gives CASSMAAYNEQFF.

In nucleotides, the CDR3 is TGTGCCATCAGTGAGATGGGGGGGAACGGGCAGCCCCAGCATTTT. It is translated as CAISEMGGNGQPQHF. The chain recombines TRBV10-3 with TRBJ1-5; possibly TRBD1 for D (5 bases). Trimming removed 2 bases from V and 7 bases from J, with 15 bases in between. Germline CDR1 reads ENHRY; CDR2 reads SYGVKD. CDR3 length: 15 amino acids.

V is TRBV7-3 and J is TRBJ2-3, with a tentative D call TRBD1 (6 bases). CDR1 and CDR2 (germline): SGHTA, FQGTGA. CDR3 size: 15 residues. The ends were cut back, 1 base at V and 3 bases at J, with 11 bases in the middle. CDR3 region: CASSLNGGRTDTQYF. As DNA, the CDR3 is TGTGCCAGCAGCTTAAATGGGGGCCGGACAGATACGCAGTATTTT. The entire variable domain, with the rest obtained from reference TRBV7-3 and TRBJ2-3, is as follows: GAGVSQTPSNKVTEKGKYVELRCDPISGHTALYWYRQSLGQGPEFLIYFQGTGAADDSGLPNDRFFAVRPEGSVSTLKIQRTERGDSAVYLCASSLNGGRTDTQYFGPGTRLTVL.

CDR3 residues: CASSQGPTQANTEAFF. In nucleotides, the CDR3 is TGCGCCAGCAGCCAAGGGCCAACCCAGGCTAACACTGAAGCTTTCTTT. This sequence joins TRBV4-3 and TRBJ1-1; no firm D call. Trimming left V 1 base short and J 2 bases short, with 14 bases between. The length of the CDR3 is 16 residues. Looked up from germline, CDR1 is LGHNA and CDR2 is YSLEER.

The chain links TRBV9 to TRBJ1-2; the D is unclear. The germline V and J ends were trimmed by 4 bases and 4 bases, with 11 bases remaining between them. The CDR3 is 13 amino acids. The germline V gene has CDR1 SGDLS and CDR2 YYNGEE. CDR3 amino acids: CASSYIAGYGYTF. The CDR3 nucleotides read TGTGCCAGCAGCTATATTGCGGGCTATGGCTACACCTTC.

The CDR3 loop is CASSRQGNYGYTF. The CDR3 DNA reads TGTGCCAGCAGTAGACAGGGAAACTATGGCTACACCTTC. This sequence joins TRBV2 and TRBJ1-2; 7 bases align to TRBD1. V was pared by 5 bases and J by 2 bases, with 2 bases of the junction left unmatched. Germline V gene sequence: CDR1 SNHLY, CDR2 FYNNEI. The CDR3 spans 13 residues.

The chain recombines TRBV6-6 with TRBJ1-3; tentative D call: TRBD1 (6 bases). V was trimmed by 8 bases and J by 0 bases, leaving 11 bases between them. The CDR3 spans 14 residues. CDR1 is MNHNY and CDR2 is SVGAGI in the germline V gene (reference sequence). The CDR3 sequence: CASGGAVSGNTIYF. The CDR3 nucleotides read TGTGCCAGCGGGGGGGCGGTCTCTGGAAACACCATATATTTT.

The rearrangement links TRBV4-1 to TRBJ2-7, with 12 nucleotides matching TRBD2. Trimming cost V 1 base and J 7 bases; bases outside gene matches: 5. Germline CDR1 MGHRA, CDR2 YSYEKL. The CDR3 totals 15 residues. The CDR3: CASSQGLAGATEQYF. The CDR3 coding sequence is TGCGCCAGCAGCCAAGGACTAGCGGGGGCTACGGAGCAGTACTTC.

The gene calls are TRBV6-5 and TRBJ1-2, with 10 positions matching TRBD1. This CDR3 spans 14 amino acids. The V gene's germline CDR1 is MNHEY and CDR2 SVGAGI. With V trimmed by 4 bases and J by 6 bases, 5 bases remained unmatched. The CDR3 loop is CASSSGTGADGYTF. CDR3 nucleotide sequence: TGTGCCAGCAGTTCTGGGACAGGGGCGGATGGCTACACCTTC.

The chain uses TRBV29-1 and TRBJ1-5, with a possible D match to TRBD1 (5 bases). Trimming removed 7 bases from V and 9 bases from J, with 28 bases in between. Per germline, CDR1 SQVTM and CDR2 ANQGSEA. The CDR3 loop spans 16 amino acids. CDR3 DNA: TGCAGCGCCCTGGGTAGGGGCTCCGGACAACGACCGCCCCAGCATTTT. Translation gives CSALGRGSGQRPPQHF.

Comments on this clone: This sample also contains other DNA sequences that code for the same CDR3. V usage is TRBV29-1 and J usage is TRBJ2-1; 9 nucleotides agree with TRBD2. This CDR3 is built from 17 residues. J lost 0 bases, V lost 1 base, and 7 bases had no gene match. CDR1 and CDR2 from the germline V gene are SQVTM and ANQGSEA. The DNA of the CDR3 is TGCAGCGTTGAAGGGCTAGCGGGGCGAAGCTCCTACAATGAGCAGTTCTTC. It translates to CSVEGLAGRSSYNEQFF.

This sequence joins TRBV10-2 and TRBJ2-1; D uncertain. Per germline, CDR1 WSHSY and CDR2 SAAADI. The CDR3 is 15 residues long. Trimming left V 7 bases short and J 4 bases short, with 17 bases between. This chain's CDR3 is CASTLGYPWYNEQFF. CDR3 coding DNA: TGCGCCAGCACCCTAGGATACCCCTGGTACAATGAGCAGTTCTTC.

This rearrangement joins TRBV11-2 to TRBJ2-4; TRBD2 matches 9 bases. The V gene's germline CDR1 is SGHAT and CDR2 FQNNGV. This CDR3 contains 17 residues. The ends lost 1 base at V and 0 bases at J; junction bases unmatched: 4. Written as DNA, the CDR3 is TGTGCCAGCAGCTTAGCGGGACTAGCTGAAGCCAAAAACATTCAGTACTTC. Its protein is CASSLAGLAEAKNIQYF.

The J gene is TRBJ2-4, the V gene TRBV5-6; a weak D match, TRBD2 (5 bases). Trimming took 5 bases from V and 0 from J, leaving 18 bases between them. CDR3 length equals 17 residues. Germline V gene sequence: CDR1 SGHDT, CDR2 YYEEEE. CDR3 residues: CASRPPGAGLAKNIQYF. CDR3 coding DNA: TGTGCCAGCAGACCGCCGGGCGCCGGACTAGCCAAAAACATTCAGTACTTC.

The V gene is TRBV19, the J gene TRBJ1-2; a weak D match, TRBD1 (5 bases). The CDR3 spans 15 residues. V was clipped by 5 bases and J by 4 bases, with 17 bases between them. From germline, CDR1 is LNHDA and CDR2 SQIVND (reference sequence). In nucleotides, the CDR3 is TGTGCCAGTAGTCCACGGACGGAGGGGACCTATGGCTACACCTTC. This sequence encodes CASSPRTEGTYGYTF.

J is TRBJ2-2 and V is TRBV4-1; the D gene is possibly TRBD2 (7 bases). The CDR3 is made up of 18 amino acids. Germline CDR1 is MGHRA and CDR2 is YSYEKL. V was shortened by 0 bases and J by 2 bases, with 16 bases between the two germline ends. The CDR3 bases are TGCGCCAGCAGCCAAGATCGAGGGGGGGCGGTTAACACCGGGGAGCTGTTTTTT. Encoded protein: CASSQDRGGAVNTGELFF.

This chain joins TRBV15 and TRBJ1-5, with 8 bases aligning to TRBD1. V gave up 4 bases and J gave up 2 bases; unmatched junction bases: 7. CDR1 and CDR2 (germline): LNHNV, YYDKDF (reference sequence). This CDR3 is built from 16 residues. The CDR3 nucleotides read TGTGCCACCAGCACGCAGGGGGCGGGTGGCAATCAGCCCCAGCATTTT. Translation gives CATSTQGAGGNQPQHF.

The rearrangement joins TRBV7-9 to TRBJ2-1; 9 bases align to TRBD1. V trimming: 3 bases; J trimming: 8 bases; junction bases outside the gene matches: 5. The CDR3 consists of 14 residues. CDR1 and CDR2 (germline): SEHNR, FQNEAQ (reference sequence). The CDR3 bases are TGTGCCAGCAGCTTTAACAGGGGGCCGGATGAGCAGTTCTTC. Translated, it gives CASSFNRGPDEQFF.

The V and J genes are TRBV5-6 and TRBJ2-2; 8 bases are a match to TRBD1. This CDR3 region has 15 residues. The germline V gene encodes CDR1 SGHDT and CDR2 YYEEEE. Germline trimming cut 2 bases from V and 5 bases from J; bases unmatched to any gene: 5. Here the CDR3 reads CASSFIRDRTGELFF. CDR3 DNA: TGTGCCAGCAGCTTTATTAGGGACAGGACCGGGGAGCTGTTTTTT.

The V call is TRBV4-1, the J call TRBJ1-3; no clear D gene. V was pared by 5 bases and J by 4 bases, with 9 bases between. The CDR3 runs 13 residues. Per the germline V gene, CDR1 is MGHRA and CDR2 is YSYEKL. The CDR3 DNA follows: TGCGCCAGCAGCTTCTCCCCGGGAAACACCATATATTTT. It encodes CASSFSPGNTIYF.

Concerning this clone itself: This CDR3 fails to terminate in the conserved phenylalanine or tryptophan, so it likely reflects a read error. The chain joins TRBV28 to TRBJ1-2; unclear D gene. The V gene's germline CDR1 is MDHEN and CDR2 SYDVKM. The V end was cut by 3 bases, the J end by 4 bases, with 12 bases between. The CDR3 runs to 14 residues. For the CDR3, the DNA is TGTGCCAGCAGTTTTAGCGGCGGGTCCTATGGCTACACCTGC. Translating gives CASSFSGGSYGYTC.

This rearrangement joins TRBV11-3 to TRBJ2-5, with unresolved D. The J call is uncertain, as TRBJ2-7 better fits the DNA end. CDR3 length equals 12 residues. Germline-derived CDR1 and CDR2 are SGHNT and YENEEA. CDR3 bases: TGTGCCAGCAGTAGCTCCGGGTACGAGCAGTACTTC. Residues: CASSSSGYEQYF.

As to this clone: At one of its ends the junction is not consistent with the germline gene, which may arise from a read error. This sequence joins TRBV19 and TRBJ2-1; D gene ambiguous. Germline CDR1 LNHDA, CDR2 SQIVND (reference sequence). The CDR3 sequence is 12 residues long. CDR3 in amino acids: CASSDTFNGQFF. CDR3 sequence (DNA): TGTGCCAGTAGTGACACTTTCAATGGGCAGTTCTTC.

The CDR3 protein is CASSFFPPGGPETQYF. In DNA form, the CDR3 reads TGCGCCAGCAGCTTCTTCCCTCCGGGGGGGCCCGAGACCCAGTACTTC. The chain joins TRBV5-1 to TRBJ2-5; the match to TRBD2 covers 8 bases. The CDR3 is made up of 16 amino acids. Germline values: CDR1 SGHRS, CDR2 YFSETQ. Germline trimming cut 2 bases from V and 5 bases from J; bases unmatched to any gene: 11.

The chain has TRBV7-9 and TRBJ1-1; a possible D gene is TRBD1 (5 bases). Germline assignment: CDR1 SEHNR and CDR2 FQNEAQ (reference sequence). There are 15 residues in the CDR3. V was clipped by 2 bases and J by 3 bases, with 13 bases between them. The CDR3 here is CASSLKGTDYTEAFF. CDR3 nucleotide sequence: TGTGCCAGCAGCTTAAAAGGGACTGATTACACTGAAGCTTTCTTT.

The rearrangement uses TRBV15 and TRBJ2-5, with TRBD1 identical over 8 bases. Germline assignment: CDR1 LNHNV and CDR2 YYDKDF (reference sequence). V was clipped by 2 bases and J by 3 bases; unmatched bases: 5. This CDR3 region has 15 residues. CDR3 loop: CATSRPGQGEETQYF. CDR3 DNA: TGTGCCACCAGCAGACCCGGACAGGGCGAAGAGACCCAGTACTTC.

This chain connects TRBV5-4 to TRBJ2-7; D possibly corresponds to TRBD2 (8 bases). Germline CDR1 SGHNT, CDR2 YYREEE (reference sequence). The CDR3 covers 16 residues. Deletions cut 4 bases from V and 2 bases from J, with 19 bases between. This CDR3 is CASSLNRGLGAYEQYF. The CDR3 DNA follows: TGTGCCAGCAGCCTGAACAGGGGACTAGGGGCCTACGAGCAGTACTTC.

The chain employs TRBV4-1 and TRBJ1-4; the D gene is possibly TRBD1 (5 bases). Germline V CDR1 and CDR2: MGHRA, YSYEKL. The CDR3 consists of 17 residues. Trimming stripped 4 bases from V and 4 bases from J, with 19 bases between. Here the CDR3 reads CASSPPQLRQGNEKLFF. DNA for the CDR3: TGCGCCAGCAGCCCCCCCCAGCTCAGGCAGGGTAATGAAAAACTGTTTTTT.

The V and J genes are TRBV5-4 and TRBJ2-1; TRBD1 matches 10 bases. The germline V gene encodes CDR1 SGHNT and CDR2 YYREEE (reference sequence). The length of the CDR3 is 14 residues. Trimming at V came to 7 bases and at J to 4 bases, leaving 5 bases not matched to a gene. The CDR3: CASVRDRGYNEQFF. The CDR3 DNA sequence: TGTGCCAGCGTCCGGGACAGGGGTTACAATGAGCAGTTCTTC. Based on the CDR3 plus reference TRBV5-4 and TRBJ2-1, the full variable domain is ETGVTQSPTHLIKTRGQQVTLRCSSQSGHNTVSWYQQALGQGPQFIFQYYREEENGRGNFPPRFSGLQFPNYSSELNVNALELDDSALYLCASVRDRGYNEQFFGPGTRLTVL.

The chain employs TRBV4-3 and TRBJ1-2; TRBD1 is a possible D gene (5 bases). Germline-derived CDR1 and CDR2 are LGHNA and YSLEER. CDR3 length: 15 residues. The V gene lost 0 bases and the J gene lost 3 bases, with 11 bases spanning the gap. CDR3: CASSQDPGGDYGYTF. Written as DNA, the CDR3 is TGCGCCAGCAGCCAAGATCCCGGGGGTGACTATGGCTACACCTTC.